Listed below are T cell receptor beta chains from one sample, sequenced in a study of identical twins. One entry per CDR3 protein, called by TCRdb with MiXCR from the 5' RACE reads. Among under 900,000 distinct CDR3 sequences listed, 9% to 15% were seen once. The same data also went into a second study, on yellow fever vaccine responses in identical twins.

The material sequenced was PBMCs. The source is a young woman in good health. CDR3s include the opening cysteine and the closing phenylalanine or tryptophan. The D gene is left open where the match is weak. Clone size is given for some rows only: seen once, a few or many times, or a class if the clone is expanded.

J gene,clone size,V gene,D gene,CDR3 protein,CDR3 DNA
TRBJ2-2,.,TRBV27,.,CASRTGAASGELFF,TGTGCCAGCCGGACCGGGGCGGCGTCGGGGGAGCTGTTTTTT
TRBJ2-5,few,TRBV5-1,TRBD1,CASSIGLTGPQGETQYF,TGCGCCAGCAGCATAGGATTGACAGGGCCGCAAGGAGAGACCCAGTACTTC
TRBJ2-2,.,TRBV11-2,.,CASSSTGRGSITGELFF,TGTGCCAGCAGCTCCACCGGACGGGGGTCGATCACCGGGGAGCTGTTTTTT
TRBJ2-1,few,TRBV29-1,.,CSTKMAEQFF,TGCAGCACAAAAATGGCAGAGCAGTTCTTC
TRBJ2-2,many,TRBV12-3/TRBV12-4,.,CATLKGGGELFF,TGTGCCACCTTGAAAGGGGGCGGGGAGCTGTTTTTT
TRBJ2-5,.,TRBV7-6,TRBD1,CASSLAGQVVETQYF,TGTGCCAGCAGCTTAGCGGGACAGGTGGTAGAGACCCAGTACTTC
TRBJ2-5,.,TRBV11-2,TRBD1,CASSPRTGGQETQYF,TGTGCCAGCAGCCCCCGGACAGGGGGTCAAGAGACCCAGTACTTC
TRBJ1-2,.,TRBV24-1,.,CATSDFWGYGYTF,TGTGCCACCAGTGATTTTTGGGGCTATGGCTACACCTTC
TRBJ1-6,few,TRBV20-1,.,CSAQPWQENNSPLHF,TGCAGTGCTCAACCGTGGCAGGAGAATAATTCACCCCTCCACTTT
TRBJ1-1,.,TRBV10-3,.,CAISEMGWEAFF,TGTGCCATCAGTGAAATGGGTTGGGAGGCTTTCTTT
TRBJ2-3,.,TRBV12-3/TRBV12-4,TRBD2,CASSWRGARTDTQYF,TGTGCCAGCAGTTGGCGGGGGGCGCGCACAGATACGCAGTATTTT
TRBJ2-5,.,TRBV20-1,TRBD2,CSARNSGRAGETQYF,TGCAGTGCTAGAAATAGCGGGAGGGCCGGGGAGACCCAGTACTTC
TRBJ2-5,few,TRBV2,.,CASSDRGYQETQYF,TGTGCCAGCAGTGACCGAGGGTACCAAGAGACCCAGTACTTC
TRBJ2-4,.,TRBV6-1,.,CASSDREGENIQYF,TGTGCCAGCAGTGACAGGGAGGGGGAAAACATTCAGTACTTC
TRBJ1-2,few,TRBV10-2,.,CASSEAGERYGYTF,TGCGCCAGCAGTGAGGCGGGGGAGCGGTATGGCTACACCTTC
TRBJ2-1,.,TRBV25-1,TRBD2,CASSIVGGDNEQFF,TGTGCCAGCAGTATCGTGGGGGGGGACAATGAGCAGTTCTTC
TRBJ2-7,.,TRBV2,.,CASLLRMGPIYEQYF,TGTGCCAGTCTTCTCAGGATGGGGCCCATCTACGAGCAGTACTTC
TRBJ2-5,.,TRBV5-1,.,CASSFGAGLQETQYF,TGCGCCAGCAGCTTTGGGGCGGGATTACAAGAGACCCAGTACTTC
TRBJ2-1,few,TRBV7-9,TRBD2,CASGRGTSGNDEQFF,TGTGCCAGCGGTCGTGGGACTAGCGGGAATGATGAGCAGTTCTTC
TRBJ1-2,few,TRBV20-1,TRBD1,CSARETGSGGHYGYTF,TGCAGTGCAAGGGAGACAGGGTCAGGGGGGCACTATGGCTACACCTTC
TRBJ2-3,.,TRBV5-4,.,CASSQGTYTDTQYF,TGTGCCAGCAGCCAGGGGACCTACACAGATACGCAGTATTTT
TRBJ2-7,.,TRBV7-9,.,CASSFPPVNEQYF,TGTGCCAGCAGTTTTCCGCCAGTCAACGAGCAGTACTTC
TRBJ2-7,.,TRBV29-1,.,CSVEIGSQPMKQYF,TGCAGCGTTGAAATAGGGTCACAACCTATGAAGCAGTACTTC
TRBJ2-1,many,TRBV12-3/TRBV12-4,.,CASTSTNEQFF,TGTGCCAGCACCTCTACCAATGAGCAGTTCTTC
TRBJ2-1,.,TRBV11-2,.,CASSLESFYEQFF,TGTGCCAGCAGCTTAGAAAGTTTTTATGAGCAGTTCTTC
TRBJ2-7,.,TRBV28,.,CASSFGAGAYEQYF,TGTGCCAGCAGTTTTGGGGCAGGGGCCTACGAGCAGTACTTC
TRBJ1-1,few,TRBV20-1,TRBD1,CSARGRNMNTEAFF,TGCAGTGCGAGGGGGCGGAATATGAACACTGAAGCTTTCTTT
TRBJ1-6,.,TRBV27,.,CASRQGTIAHNSPLHF,TGTGCCAGCAGACAAGGGACAATAGCACATAATTCACCCCTCCACTTT
TRBJ2-1,.,TRBV3-1,.,CASSQGDWSYNEQFF,TGTGCCAGCAGCCAAGGGGACTGGTCCTACAATGAGCAGTTCTTC
TRBJ2-1,.,TRBV12-3/TRBV12-4,.,CASRDGLTTSYNEQFF,TGTGCCAGCAGAGACGGACTAACTACTTCCTACAATGAGCAGTTCTTC
TRBJ2-3,.,TRBV20-1,TRBD2,CSAGTSGGARSDTQYF,TGCAGTGCCGGGACTAGCGGGGGGGCCAGGTCAGATACGCAGTATTTT
TRBJ1-3,.,TRBV10-3,.,CAIKRESGNTIYF,TGTGCCATCAAGAGGGAATCCGGAAACACCATATATTTT
TRBJ2-2,.,TRBV12-3/TRBV12-4,.,CASSFLGPARGRGELFF,TGTGCCAGCAGTTTTCTAGGACCCGCGAGGGGTAGGGGGGAGCTGTTTTTT
TRBJ2-4,few,TRBV27,.,CASKGTVGAYQYF,TGTGCCAGCAAAGGCACGGTGGGGGCTTATCAGTACTTC
TRBJ2-7,.,TRBV20-1,.,CSAPISYEQYF,TGCAGTGCTCCCATTTCCTACGAGCAGTACTTC
TRBJ2-5,few,TRBV3-1,.,CASSQVISGTASQYQETQYF,TGTGCCAGCAGCCAAGTTATTTCGGGAACAGCCTCGCAGTACCAAGAGACCCAGTACTTC
TRBJ2-1,many,TRBV10-3,TRBD2,CAISESGGRARVDEQFF,TGTGCCATCAGTGAGTCGGGCGGGAGGGCCAGAGTGGATGAGCAGTTCTTC
TRBJ2-7,many,TRBV28,TRBD1,CASSPVYGTGMAEQYF,TGTGCCAGCAGTCCCGTTTATGGGACAGGGATGGCCGAGCAGTACTTC
TRBJ2-1,.,TRBV7-3,TRBD1,CASRVTRGPYNEQFF,TGTGCCAGCAGGGTGACCAGGGGGCCCTACAATGAGCAGTTCTTC
TRBJ2-1,.,TRBV7-7,TRBD2,CASSLAPAGGPGEQFF,TGTGCCAGCAGCTTAGCTCCAGCGGGAGGGCCGGGTGAGCAGTTCTTC
TRBJ2-1,.,TRBV3-1,.,CASTKGLLETKDLHEQFF,TGTGCCTCCACCAAAGGCCTGCTTGAGACTAAAGACCTTCATGAGCAGTTCTTC
TRBJ1-2,.,TRBV10-2,.,CASSEGPWSGSEDYGYTF,TGCGCCAGCAGTGAGGGACCGTGGTCGGGGAGCGAGGACTATGGCTACACCTTC
TRBJ2-2,few,TRBV9,.,CASSWGYTGELFF,TGTGCCAGCAGCTGGGGGTACACCGGGGAGCTGTTTTTT
TRBJ2-3,.,TRBV2,.,CASSTSADTQYF,TGTGCCAGCAGCACTAGTGCGGATACGCAGTATTTT
TRBJ1-6,few,TRBV6-1,TRBD1,CASSLGQGYGYSPLHF,TGTGCCAGCAGCCTGGGACAGGGGTATGGTTATTCACCCCTCCACTTT
TRBJ2-2,few,TRBV7-9,.,CASSPEGGSGVYGELFF,TGTGCCAGCAGCCCCGAGGGGGGTAGCGGCGTATACGGGGAGCTGTTTTTT
TRBJ2-1,.,TRBV7-9,TRBD1,CASSLQGRGNYNEQFF,TGTGCCAGCAGCTTGCAGGGCAGGGGGAACTACAATGAGCAGTTCTTC
TRBJ2-7,.,TRBV12-3/TRBV12-4,.,CASSLSRTSEQYF,TGTGCCAGCAGCCTAAGCAGAACGAGCGAGCAGTACTTC
TRBJ1-2,many,TRBV5-1,.,CASSSAGRPENYGYTF,TGCGCCAGCAGCTCCGCCGGCCGACCGGAAAACTATGGCTACACCTTC
TRBJ2-1,few,TRBV5-6,.,CASSFGGDVLKFF,TGTGCCAGCAGCTTTGGTGGGGACGTCTTGAAGTTCTTC
TRBJ1-2,many,TRBV20-1,.,CSAPDNRANYGYTF,TGCAGTGCTCCCGACAACAGGGCTAACTATGGCTACACCTTC
TRBJ2-1,many,TRBV14,TRBD2,CASSQGLAGWLNEQFF,TGTGCCAGCAGCCAAGGACTAGCGGGATGGTTAAATGAGCAGTTCTTC
TRBJ2-2,few,TRBV29-1,.,CSVEGGSWEKAGELFF,TGCAGCGTTGAAGGAGGGAGTTGGGAGAAGGCCGGGGAGCTGTTTTTT
TRBJ2-2,few,TRBV15,TRBD2,CATSRSGLAGGTGELFF,TGTGCCACCAGCAGATCAGGACTAGCGGGGGGAACCGGGGAGCTGTTTTTT
TRBJ2-4,few,TRBV29-1,.,CSVIGASPWGNIQYF,TGCAGCGTTATAGGGGCGAGCCCTTGGGGGAACATTCAGTACTTC
TRBJ1-4,few,TRBV20-1,.,CSASAPGGPATNEKLFF,TGCAGTGCTAGCGCCCCCGGGGGGCCAGCAACTAATGAAAAACTGTTTTTT
TRBJ2-5,few,TRBV11-3,.,CASSLGADQETQYF,TGTGCCAGCAGCCTAGGGGCGGACCAAGAGACCCAGTACTTC
TRBJ1-1,many,TRBV10-3,.,CAISESVANEAFF,TGTGCCATCAGTGAGTCGGTAGCGAATGAAGCTTTCTTT
TRBJ2-2,.,TRBV12-3/TRBV12-4,.,CASNADHTGELFF,TGTGCCAGCAACGCCGATCACACCGGGGAGCTGTTTTTT